The 9 T cell receptor beta chains presented below share a single source sample, sequenced in a study of blood T cell repertoires in COVID-19. Sequencing used immunoSEQ multiplex PCR; TCRdb keeps in-frame clones, though not all of them. The sample holds some 100,000 clones; roughly four fifths are singletons and the top ten take about 12%. The specimen sequenced was peripheral blood. These receptors were collected from a human donor in a cohort sampled during active COVID-19.

The V call is TRBV6-5, the J call TRBJ1-2; a weak D match, TRBD1 (5 bases). The CDR3 extends over 13 amino acids. The V gene's germline CDR1 is MNHEY and CDR2 SVGAGI. CDR3 region: CAVKAGVYYGYTF. CDR3 DNA: TGTGCGGTTAAAGCGGGGGTTTATTATGGCTACACCTTC.

The CDR3 protein is CASSAGLARPGANVLTF. The CDR3 DNA reads TGTGCCAGCAGCGCCGGACTAGCGCGGCCTGGGGCCAACGTCCTGACTTTC. J is TRBJ2-6 and V is TRBV9, with 9 bases matching TRBD2. The CDR3 is made up of 17 amino acids. The V gene end was trimmed by 3 bases and the J gene end by 2 bases; junction bases not matched to a gene: 6. Germline V gene sequence: CDR1 SGDLS, CDR2 YYNGEE.

CDR3 in amino acids: CASSPIRVPNEKLFF. The CDR3 DNA reads as TGTGCCAGCTCACCAATCAGGGTGCCTAATGAAAAACTGTTTTTT. This chain links TRBV18 with TRBJ1-4; D perhaps matches TRBD1 (5 bases). The length of the CDR3 is 15 residues. Trimming took 2 bases from V and 3 from J, leaving 10 bases between them. Germline V gene sequence: CDR1 KGHSH, CDR2 LQKENI.

The genes are TRBV28 and TRBJ2-2, with TRBD2 as a possible D gene (6 bases). The CDR3 spans 13 residues. With 7 bases removed from V and 4 bases from J, the gap between germline ends came to 10 bases. From germline, CDR1 is MDHEN and CDR2 SYDVKM. The CDR3 loop reads CASTPGVTGELFF. CDR3 DNA sequence: TGTGCCAGCACCCCGGGGGTCACCGGGGAGCTGTTTTTT.

This chain links TRBV6-1 with TRBJ1-6; possibly TRBD1 for D (5 bases). V was trimmed by 2 bases and J by 9 bases, leaving 17 bases between them. The CDR3 spans 16 residues. The germline V gene encodes CDR1 MNHNS and CDR2 SASEGT. CDR3 in amino acids: CASSERGDLAASPLHF. The CDR3 DNA follows: TGTGCCAGCAGTGAAAGGGGCGATCTCGCGGCTTCACCCCTCCACTTT.

The J gene is TRBJ1-2, the V gene TRBV18; no definite D call. V gave up 3 bases and J gave up 3 bases, with 11 bases separating them. CDR3 length equals 14 residues. The V gene's germline CDR1 is KGHSH and CDR2 LQKENI. DNA of the CDR3: TGTGCCAGCTCACCCTCCCCGTTAGACTATGGCTACACCTTC. Translated, it gives CASSPSPLDYGYTF. Combining the CDR3 with reference TRBV18 and TRBJ1-2 gives the whole variable domain NAGVMQNPRHLVRRRGQEARLRCSPMKGHSHVYWYRQLPEEGLKFMVYLQKENIIDESGMPKERFSAEFPKEGPSILRIQQVVRGDSAAYFCASSPSPLDYGYTFGSGTRLTVV.

The chain couples TRBV5-1 to TRBJ1-2; possible D gene TRBD1, 5 bases. Trimming removed 0 bases at V and 7 bases at J, with 10 bases between. The CDR3 extends over 13 amino acids. CDR1 and CDR2 (germline): SGHRS, YFSETQ. CDR3 nucleotides: TGCGCCAGCAGCTTGGGGGGCTCGAGTGGCTACACCTTC. Its protein is CASSLGGSSGYTF.

V and J are TRBV5-4 and TRBJ2-7, with D possibly TRBD1 on 6 matching bases. The length of the CDR3 is 13 residues. From germline, CDR1 is SGHNT and CDR2 YYREEE (reference sequence). V was cut by 4 bases and J by 4 bases, with 12 bases left in between. CDR3 amino acids: CASSPDSRYEQYF. As DNA, the CDR3 is TGTGCCAGCAGCCCGGACAGTAGATACGAGCAGTACTTC.

The chain joins TRBV28 to TRBJ2-4, with 7 bases that match TRBD1. There are 17 residues in the CDR3. Germline lookup yields CDR1 MDHEN and CDR2 SYDVKM. Trimming at V came to 4 bases and at J to 0 bases, leaving 9 bases not matched to a gene. CDR3: CASSSPGTALAKNIQYF. The CDR3 bases are TGTGCCAGCAGTTCCCCCGGGACAGCTCTAGCCAAAAACATTCAGTACTTC.